This paragraph covers one TCR beta chain sequence. Its antigen is not yet known. It has no much larger one-base neighbor in the sample; base qualities were not kept. Set within a cohort of healthcare workers in London, UK, this nested case-control study involved weekly PCR testing of nasopharyngeal swabs along with blood sampling. Healthcare workers were recruited between 23 and 31 March 2020, during the week of the UK lockdown, and were followed weekly for up to roughly 16 weeks. Libraries came from 5' RACE. Instrument on record: NextSeq 500. The TCR library protocol attached unique molecular identifiers to individual cDNA molecules to correct for sequencing error and PCR bias. Both TCR alpha and beta chains were sequenced, and tight co-correlation was observed between alpha and beta sequence abundances in each sample. Concerning the study's data processing: Decombinator V4 was used to annotate TCR sequences for V gene, J gene and CDR3. Expanded TCRs were defined as changing significantly between any two time points under a Poisson model with p below 0.0001. Abundances of TCRs were expressed as counts per million after normalisation to the total number of TCRs sequenced in each sample. TRAV1-2 paired with TRAJ12, TRAJ20 or TRAJ33 defined MAIT TCRs, while TRAV10 paired with TRAJ18 defined iNKT TCRs. A search of VDJdb, accessed on 1 November 2021, was run for TCRs annotated to CMV, EBV and SARS-CoV-2, with TCRs annotated for multiple antigens excluded. TCRdb reworked the public reads: Q25 trimming with fastp, MiXCR clone assembly, productive beta chains retained. Rows with one shared CDR3 protein collapse into an entry with the most common genes and DNA. TCRdb, rather than the study authors, made the V and J calls. The sample table contains approximately 65,000 distinct CDR3 sequences; only one count was recorded for around 13% of them. Of the sample, over 11% is held by the ten largest clones.

These data are taken from a study of early T cells in non-severe SARS-CoV-2 infection (dated by TCRdb to about 2021). Study-level background: Bulk RNA from unsorted whole blood was used for TCR sequencing, so alpha and beta chains could not be paired.

For CDR1 and CDR2, the germline V gene (reference sequence) lists SEHNR and FQNEAQ. Including the terminal cysteine and phenylalanine, the CDR3 comprises 11 residues. The entry retains the CDR3 DNA only, 33 bases that are in frame from base 1. What the work shows at the level of the full study, not this receptor alone: Matching against VDJdb was skewed toward anti-spike CD8 responses, likely underestimated virus-specific expansions, and missed private and CD4 specificities.

The rearranged segments are TRBV7-9 and TRBJ1-1; the D gene lacks a confident call. The receptor was isolated from an adult who was a healthcare worker with PCR-confirmed SARS-CoV-2 infection or an uninfected control (not recorded which). The sample taken for sequencing was whole blood. The DNA sequence is given as TGTGCAGCCGGTCGGAACACTGAAGCTTTCTTT. The translation is CAAGRNTEAFF.